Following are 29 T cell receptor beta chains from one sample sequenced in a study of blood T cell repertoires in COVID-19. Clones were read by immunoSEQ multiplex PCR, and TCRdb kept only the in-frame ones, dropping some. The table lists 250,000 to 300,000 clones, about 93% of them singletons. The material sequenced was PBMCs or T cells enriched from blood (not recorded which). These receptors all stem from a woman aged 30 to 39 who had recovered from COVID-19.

CDR3 sequence (DNA): TGTGCCAGCAGCGGGCGACAGGGGTCGAACACTGAAGCTTTCTTT. It encodes CASSGRQGSNTEAFF. This chain connects TRBV7-9 to TRBJ1-1; 8 bases agree with TRBD1. Trimming at V came to 5 bases and at J to 1 base, leaving 6 bases not matched to a gene. This CDR3 contains 15 residues. In germline, CDR1 is SEHNR, CDR2 FQNEAQ (reference sequence).

The chain's CDR3 is CASSLWTGVGNQPQHF. The CDR3 bases are TGTGCCAGCAGCCTGTGGACAGGGGTAGGGAATCAGCCCCAGCATTTT. V usage is TRBV11-2 and J usage is TRBJ1-5; TRBD1 agrees at 9 bases. Germline-derived CDR1 and CDR2 are SGHAT and FQNNGV. The CDR3 runs to 16 residues. With V trimmed by 5 bases and J by 4 bases, 9 bases remained unmatched.

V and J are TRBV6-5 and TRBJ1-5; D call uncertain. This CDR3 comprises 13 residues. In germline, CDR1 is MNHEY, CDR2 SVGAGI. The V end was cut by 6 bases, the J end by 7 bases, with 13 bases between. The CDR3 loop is CASSPERGQPQHF. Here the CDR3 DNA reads TGTGCCAGCAGCCCGGAGAGAGGGCAGCCCCAGCATTTT.

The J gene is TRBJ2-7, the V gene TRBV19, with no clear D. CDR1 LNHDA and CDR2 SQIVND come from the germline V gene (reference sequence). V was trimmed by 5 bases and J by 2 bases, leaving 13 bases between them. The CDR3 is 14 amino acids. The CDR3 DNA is TGTGCCAGTAGTTTGAGTTCCACGGCCTACGAGCAGTACTTC. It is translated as CASSLSSTAYEQYF.

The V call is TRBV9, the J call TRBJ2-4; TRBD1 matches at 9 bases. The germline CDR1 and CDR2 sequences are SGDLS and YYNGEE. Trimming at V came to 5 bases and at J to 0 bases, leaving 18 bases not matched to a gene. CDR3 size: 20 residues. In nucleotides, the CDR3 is TGTGCCAGCAGTGGGCCTAAGGGACAGGGTCCCAACTTAGCCAAAAACATTCAGTACTTC. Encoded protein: CASSGPKGQGPNLAKNIQYF.

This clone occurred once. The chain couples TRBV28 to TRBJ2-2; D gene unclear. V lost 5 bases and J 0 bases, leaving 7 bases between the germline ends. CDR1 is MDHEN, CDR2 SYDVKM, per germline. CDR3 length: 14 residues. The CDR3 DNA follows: TGTGCCAGCAGTCAATCTACGAACACCGGGGAGCTGTTTTTT. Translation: CASSQSTNTGELFF.

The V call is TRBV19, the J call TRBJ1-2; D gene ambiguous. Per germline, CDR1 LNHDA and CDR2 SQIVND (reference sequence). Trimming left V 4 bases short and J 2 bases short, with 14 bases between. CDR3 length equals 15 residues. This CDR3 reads CASSTGGVGNYGYTF. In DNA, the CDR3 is TGTGCCAGTAGTACAGGAGGCGTCGGGAACTATGGCTACACCTTC.

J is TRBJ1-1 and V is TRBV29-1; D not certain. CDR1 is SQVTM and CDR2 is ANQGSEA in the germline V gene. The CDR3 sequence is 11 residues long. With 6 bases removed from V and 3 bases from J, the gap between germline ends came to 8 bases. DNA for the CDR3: TGCAGCGTGAACGGGTACACTGAAGCTTTCTTT. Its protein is CSVNGYTEAFF.

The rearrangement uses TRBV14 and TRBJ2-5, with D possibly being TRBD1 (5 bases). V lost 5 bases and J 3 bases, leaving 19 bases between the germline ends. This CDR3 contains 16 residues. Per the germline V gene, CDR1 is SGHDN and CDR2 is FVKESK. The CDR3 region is CASSMTDTIGKETQYF. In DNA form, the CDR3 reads TGTGCCAGCAGCATGACGGACACGATAGGGAAAGAGACCCAGTACTTC.

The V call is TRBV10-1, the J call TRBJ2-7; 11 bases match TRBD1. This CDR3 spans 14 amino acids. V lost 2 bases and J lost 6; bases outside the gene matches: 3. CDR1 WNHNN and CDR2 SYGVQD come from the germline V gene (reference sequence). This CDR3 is CASSEPGQGGEQYF. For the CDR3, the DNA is TGCGCCAGCAGTGAGCCGGGACAGGGGGGCGAGCAGTACTTC.

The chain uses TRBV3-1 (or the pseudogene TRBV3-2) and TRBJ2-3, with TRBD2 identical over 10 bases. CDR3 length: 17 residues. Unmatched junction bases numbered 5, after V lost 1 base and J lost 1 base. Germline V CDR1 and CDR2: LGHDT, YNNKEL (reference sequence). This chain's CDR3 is CASSQGPSGSRTDTQYF. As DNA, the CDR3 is TGTGCCAGCAGCCAAGGCCCTAGCGGGAGCCGCACAGATACGCAGTATTTT.

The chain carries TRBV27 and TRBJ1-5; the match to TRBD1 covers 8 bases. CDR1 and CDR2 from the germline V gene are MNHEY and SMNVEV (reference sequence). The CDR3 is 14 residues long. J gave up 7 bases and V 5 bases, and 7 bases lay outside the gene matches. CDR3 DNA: TGTGCCAGCAGTCCACGGACAGGGTGGCAGCCCCAGCATTTT. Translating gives CASSPRTGWQPQHF.

CDR3 in amino acids: CAVGTAYNSPLHF. The CDR3 DNA is TGTGCCGTAGGGACAGCCTATAATTCACCCCTCCACTTT. The V and J genes are TRBV5-4 and TRBJ1-6; 7 bases align to TRBD1. Germline V gives CDR1 SGHNT, CDR2 YYREEE (reference sequence). J was trimmed by 2 bases and V by 10 bases; bases with no gene match: 3. The CDR3 covers 13 residues. The full variable domain, in which reference TRBV5-4 and TRBJ1-6 provide the parts outside the CDR3, is ETGVTQSPTHLIKTRGQQVTLRCSSQSGHNTVSWYQQALGQGPQFIFQYYREEENGRGNFPPRFSGLQFPNYSSELNVNALELDDSALYLCAVGTAYNSPLHFGNGTRLTVT.

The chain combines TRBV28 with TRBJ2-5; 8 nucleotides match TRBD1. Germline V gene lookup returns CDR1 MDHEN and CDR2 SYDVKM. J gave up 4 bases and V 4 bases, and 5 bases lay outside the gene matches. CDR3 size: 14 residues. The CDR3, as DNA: TGTGCCAGCAGTTCGGACAGGGCGGGAGAGACCCAGTACTTC. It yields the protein CASSSDRAGETQYF.

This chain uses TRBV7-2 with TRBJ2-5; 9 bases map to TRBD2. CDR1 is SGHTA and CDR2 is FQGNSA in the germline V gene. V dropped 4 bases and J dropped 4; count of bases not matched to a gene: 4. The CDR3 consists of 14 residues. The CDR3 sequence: CASSYSGSRETQYF. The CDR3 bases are TGTGCCAGCAGCTATAGCGGGAGTCGAGAGACCCAGTACTTC.

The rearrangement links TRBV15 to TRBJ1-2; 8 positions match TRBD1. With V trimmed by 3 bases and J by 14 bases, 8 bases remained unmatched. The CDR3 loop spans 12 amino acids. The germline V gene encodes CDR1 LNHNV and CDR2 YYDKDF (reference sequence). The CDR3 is CATSSDWTGFTF. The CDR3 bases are TGTGCCACCAGCAGCGACTGGACAGGGTTTACCTTC.

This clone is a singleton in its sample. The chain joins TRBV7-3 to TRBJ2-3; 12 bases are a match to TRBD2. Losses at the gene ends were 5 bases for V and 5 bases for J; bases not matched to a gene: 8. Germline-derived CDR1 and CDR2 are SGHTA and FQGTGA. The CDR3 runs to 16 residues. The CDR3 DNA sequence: TGTGCCAGCAGCCAAGGACTAGCGGGAATAGTAGATACGCAGTATTTT. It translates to CASSQGLAGIVDTQYF.

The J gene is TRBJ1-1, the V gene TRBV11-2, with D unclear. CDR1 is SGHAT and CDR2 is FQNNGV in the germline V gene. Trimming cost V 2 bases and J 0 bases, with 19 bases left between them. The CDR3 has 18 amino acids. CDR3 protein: CASSLFPFDTSMNTEAFF. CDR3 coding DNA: TGTGCCAGCAGCTTATTCCCCTTTGACACCTCGATGAACACTGAAGCTTTCTTT.

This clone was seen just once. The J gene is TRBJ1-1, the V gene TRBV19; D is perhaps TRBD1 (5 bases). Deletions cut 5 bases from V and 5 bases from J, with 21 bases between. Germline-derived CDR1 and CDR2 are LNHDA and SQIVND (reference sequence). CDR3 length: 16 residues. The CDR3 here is CASSGLSGYPLTEAFF. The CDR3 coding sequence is TGTGCCAGTAGTGGCCTCTCAGGGTATCCGTTGACTGAAGCTTTCTTT.

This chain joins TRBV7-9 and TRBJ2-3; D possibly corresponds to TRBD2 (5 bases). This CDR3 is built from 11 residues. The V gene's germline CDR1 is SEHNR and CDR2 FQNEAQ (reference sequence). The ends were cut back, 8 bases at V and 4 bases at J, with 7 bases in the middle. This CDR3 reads CASGGSDTQYF. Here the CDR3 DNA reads TGTGCCAGCGGCGGGTCAGATACGCAGTATTTT.

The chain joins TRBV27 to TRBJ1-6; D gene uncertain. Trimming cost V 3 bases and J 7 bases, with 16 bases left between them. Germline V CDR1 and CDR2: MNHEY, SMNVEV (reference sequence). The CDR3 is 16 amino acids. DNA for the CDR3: TGTGCCAGCAGTTTGTACGGGGTTTCGCAAAATTCACCCCTCCACTTT. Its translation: CASSLYGVSQNSPLHF.

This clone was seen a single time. The CDR3 protein is CSVDTGTVETYGYTF. The CDR3 coding sequence is TGCAGCGTTGATACCGGGACAGTTGAGACCTATGGCTACACCTTC. The V gene is TRBV29-1, the J gene TRBJ1-2; 7 bases agree with TRBD1. Losses at the gene ends were 3 bases for V and 4 bases for J; bases not matched to a gene: 11. In germline, CDR1 is SQVTM, CDR2 ANQGSEA. CDR3 length: 15 amino acids.

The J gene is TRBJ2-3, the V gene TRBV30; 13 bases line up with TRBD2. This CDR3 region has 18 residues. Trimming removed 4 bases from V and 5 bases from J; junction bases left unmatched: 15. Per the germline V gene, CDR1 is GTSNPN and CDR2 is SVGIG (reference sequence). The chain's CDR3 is CAWMENNGLAGALDTQYF. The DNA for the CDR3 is TGTGCCTGGATGGAAAATAATGGACTAGCGGGAGCTCTAGATACGCAGTATTTT. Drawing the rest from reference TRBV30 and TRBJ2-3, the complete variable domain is SQTIHQWPATLVQPVGSPLSLECTVEGTSNPNLYWYRQAAGRGLQLLFYSVGIGQISSEVPQNLSASRPQDRQFILSSKKLLLSDSGFYLCAWMENNGLAGALDTQYFGPGTRLTVL.

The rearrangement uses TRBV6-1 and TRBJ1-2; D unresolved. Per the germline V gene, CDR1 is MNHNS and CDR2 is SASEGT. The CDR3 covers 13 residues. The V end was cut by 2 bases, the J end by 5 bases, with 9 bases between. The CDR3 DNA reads TGTGCCAGCAGTGAACAGGCGGGTTATGGCTACACCTTC. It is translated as CASSEQAGYGYTF.

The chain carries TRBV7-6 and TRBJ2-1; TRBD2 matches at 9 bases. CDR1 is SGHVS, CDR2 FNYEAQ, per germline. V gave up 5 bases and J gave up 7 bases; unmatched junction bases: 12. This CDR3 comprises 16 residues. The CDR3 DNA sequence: TGTGCCAGCAGCCCCGAGGGTAGCGGGAGCAGGAATGAGCAGTTCTTC. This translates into CASSPEGSGSRNEQFF.

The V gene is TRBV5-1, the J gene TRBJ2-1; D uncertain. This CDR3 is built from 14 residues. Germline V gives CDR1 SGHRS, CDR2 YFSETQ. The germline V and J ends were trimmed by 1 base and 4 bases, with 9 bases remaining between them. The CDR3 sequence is CASSLRRSYNEQFF. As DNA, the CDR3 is TGCGCCAGCAGCTTGCGCCGGTCTTACAATGAGCAGTTCTTC.

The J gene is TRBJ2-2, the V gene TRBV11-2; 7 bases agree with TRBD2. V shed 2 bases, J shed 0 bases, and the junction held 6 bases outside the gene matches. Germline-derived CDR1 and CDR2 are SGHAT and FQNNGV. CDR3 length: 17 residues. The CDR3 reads CASSLRTGRANTGELFF. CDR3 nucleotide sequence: TGTGCCAGCAGCTTACGGACGGGGAGGGCGAACACCGGGGAGCTGTTTTTT.

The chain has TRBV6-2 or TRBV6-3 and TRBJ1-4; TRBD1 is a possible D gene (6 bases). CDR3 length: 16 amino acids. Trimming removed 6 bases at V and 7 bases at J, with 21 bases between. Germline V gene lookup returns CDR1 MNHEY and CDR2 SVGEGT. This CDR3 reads CASSSDRTSSVEKLFF. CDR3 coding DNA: TGTGCCAGCAGCTCCGACAGGACTTCTTCGGTTGAAAAACTGTTTTTT.

The CDR3 DNA is TGCGCCAGCAGCCAGTTTGATACGGGATCGAACACTGAAGCTTTCTTT. As protein: CASSQFDTGSNTEAFF. The gene calls are TRBV4-1 and TRBJ1-1; no clear D. CDR1 and CDR2 from the germline V gene are MGHRA and YSYEKL. V was pared by 3 bases and J by 1 base, with 15 bases between. This CDR3 spans 16 amino acids.